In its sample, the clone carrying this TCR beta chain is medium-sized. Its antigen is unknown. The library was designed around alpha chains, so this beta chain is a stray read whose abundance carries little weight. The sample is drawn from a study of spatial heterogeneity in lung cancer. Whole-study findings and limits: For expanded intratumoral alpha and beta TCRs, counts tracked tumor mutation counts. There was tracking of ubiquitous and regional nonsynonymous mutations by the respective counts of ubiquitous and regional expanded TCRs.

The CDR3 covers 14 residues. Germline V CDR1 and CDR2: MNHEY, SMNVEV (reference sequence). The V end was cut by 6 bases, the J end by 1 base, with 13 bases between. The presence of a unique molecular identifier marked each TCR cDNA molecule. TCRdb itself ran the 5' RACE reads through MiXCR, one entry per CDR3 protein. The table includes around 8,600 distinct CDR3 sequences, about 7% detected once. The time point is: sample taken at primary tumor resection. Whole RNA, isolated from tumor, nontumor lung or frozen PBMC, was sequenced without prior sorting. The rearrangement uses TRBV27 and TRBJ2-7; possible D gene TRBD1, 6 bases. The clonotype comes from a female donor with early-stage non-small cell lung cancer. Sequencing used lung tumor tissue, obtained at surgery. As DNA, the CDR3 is TGTGCCAGCAGCCGGATGGACAGTTCCTACGAGCAGTACTTC. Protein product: CASSRMDSSYEQYF.